This T cell receptor beta chain was found in a study of blood T cell repertoires in COVID-19. Study as a whole: Samples representing acute and convalescent COVID-19 were sourced from the United States, Italy and Spain. Sources were T cells, B-cell-depleted T cells, or PBMCs; the material itself was cDNA or gDNA.

Per the study methods: It was from reference gene primer amplification that nucleated cell counts were estimated. The table came from immunoSEQ multiplex PCR; TCRdb's copy has only in-frame clones and leaves some out. V and J calls and clone size are given by that table; D and trimming were obtained from the DNA. The top ten hold 3.6% of the sample, which has 180,000 or so clones, around 83% seen once. This CDR3 is 14 amino acids long. Per the germline V gene, CDR1 is SQVTM and CDR2 is ANQGSEA. V lost 3 bases to trimming and J lost 2 bases, with 14 bases between them. Participant ages covered roughly 18 to 89 years across 20 to 30 US areas.

The clonotype originates from a woman between 45 and 65 years old in a cohort exposed to, infected with or recovered from COVID-19 (not recorded which). The sequencing input was PBMCs or T cells enriched from blood (not recorded which). The chain couples TRBV29-1 to TRBJ2-7; D is perhaps TRBD2 (6 bases). In nucleotides, the CDR3 is TGCAGCGTTGATGGGTTAGGAGGGGCCTACGAGCAGTACTTC. Translating it yields CSVDGLGGAYEQYF.